These 29 T cell receptor beta chains originate from one sample sequenced in a study of cytomegalovirus exposure and HLA in healthy donors. Vbeta (60) and Jbeta (13) primers were used in the PCR. The assay was immunoSEQ multiplex PCR, and TCRdb's table has in-frame clones only and misses some. This table has some 130,000 clones, around 69% appearing once. What was sequenced was PBMCs. The receptor source for this set is a human donor in good health.

V is TRBV7-9 and J is TRBJ1-4; TRBD1 matches 8 bases. Germline V lookup: CDR1 SEHNR, CDR2 FQNEAQ (reference sequence). CDR3 size: 19 residues. V lost 5 bases and J lost 7; bases outside the gene matches: 21. The CDR3 DNA reads as TGTGCCAGCAGCATGGAGGTCGGGACAGGCGGGTCTTTTAGTGAAAAACTGTTTTTT. This codes for CASSMEVGTGGSFSEKLFF.

The chain employs TRBV27 and TRBJ1-3, with D possibly being TRBD1 (5 bases). Germline CDR1 is MNHEY and CDR2 is SMNVEV (reference sequence). Trimming took 0 bases from V and 7 from J, leaving 13 bases between them. The CDR3 consists of 15 residues. In DNA form, the CDR3 reads TGTGCCAGCAGTTTATCAACACCCCGGGGGAACACCATATATTTT. Residues: CASSLSTPRGNTIYF.

This sequence joins TRBV6-6 and TRBJ2-7; tentatively, D is TRBD1 (6 bases). The CDR3 covers 15 residues. Trimming took off 2 bases at V and 2 bases at J, with 13 bases between the two ends. Looked up from germline, CDR1 is MNHNY and CDR2 is SVGAGI (reference sequence). CDR3 in DNA: TGTGCCAGCAGTTACACAGGGTTAGCTCCCTACGAGCAGTACTTC. Amino acid sequence: CASSYTGLAPYEQYF.

This chain uses TRBV19 with TRBJ1-2, with a tentative D call TRBD1 (6 bases). The germline V and J ends were trimmed by 4 bases and 8 bases, with 14 bases remaining between them. In germline, CDR1 is LNHDA, CDR2 SQIVND (reference sequence). The CDR3 contains 13 residues. The CDR3 region has the DNA TGTGCCAGTAGTAAACAGGGTGTTCGAGGCTACACCTTC. It codes for CASSKQGVRGYTF.

The rearrangement uses TRBV7-2 and TRBJ1-6; tentatively, D is TRBD1 (5 bases). This CDR3 has 14 amino acids. The V end lost 2 bases, the J end lost 10 bases, and 12 bases lay between the germline ends. Germline lookup yields CDR1 SGHTA and CDR2 FQGNSA. This chain's CDR3 is CASSLLAGESPLHF. CDR3 nucleotides: TGTGCCAGCAGCTTACTGGCGGGGGAGTCACCCCTCCACTTT.

V is TRBV5-4 and J is TRBJ2-7, with 12 bases identical to TRBD2. CDR1 and CDR2 from the germline V gene are SGHNT and YYREEE (reference sequence). The CDR3 has 16 amino acids. Trimming at V came to 1 base and at J to 6 bases, leaving 8 bases not matched to a gene. CDR3 sequence reads: CASSLPLAGGPLEQYF. The CDR3 DNA sequence: TGTGCCAGCAGCTTGCCTCTAGCGGGAGGGCCCCTCGAGCAGTACTTC.

The chain couples TRBV6-5 to TRBJ1-1; 9 bases are shared with TRBD1. CDR1 is MNHEY and CDR2 is SVGAGI in the germline V gene. V trimming: 5 bases; J trimming: 4 bases; junction bases outside the gene matches: 8. The CDR3 runs 15 residues. The CDR3 sequence is CASSPQGASVTEAFF. The CDR3 bases are TGTGCCAGCAGTCCACAGGGGGCTTCTGTCACTGAAGCTTTCTTT.

The CDR3 coding sequence is TGCGCCAGCAGCACCCAGACAGGGGCATGGGGAGAGACCCAGTACTTC. Its protein product is CASSTQTGAWGETQYF. J is TRBJ2-5 and V is TRBV5-1; 8 bases fit TRBD1. Per the germline V gene, CDR1 is SGHRS and CDR2 is YFSETQ. The junction had 12 bases not matched to a gene; V was cut back by 4 bases and J by 4 bases. The CDR3 length is 16 residues.

V and J are TRBV11-3 and TRBJ1-1; D is ambiguous. Deletions cut 1 base from V and 7 bases from J, with 10 bases between. Looked up from germline, CDR1 is SGHNT and CDR2 is YENEEA. CDR3 length equals 13 residues. The CDR3 protein is CASSLARENEAFF. The CDR3 DNA reads as TGTGCCAGCAGCTTAGCACGCGAGAATGAAGCTTTCTTT.

The genes are TRBV30 and TRBJ1-2; D is ambiguous. In germline, CDR1 is GTSNPN, CDR2 SVGIG (reference sequence). Trimming took 2 bases from V and 1 from J, leaving 8 bases between them. CDR3 length: 13 residues. In DNA form, the CDR3 reads TGTGCCTGGAGTATACAGATTAACTATGGCTACACCTTC. Protein: CAWSIQINYGYTF.

This rearrangement joins TRBV27 to TRBJ1-1, with D tentatively TRBD1 (5 bases). Trimming left V 3 bases short and J 0 bases short, with 8 bases between. Germline V gene data show CDR1 as MNHEY and CDR2 as SMNVEV (reference sequence). This CDR3 spans 14 amino acids. The CDR3 DNA reads as TGTGCCAGCAGTTTGGGGCTAATGAACACTGAAGCTTTCTTT. It yields the protein CASSLGLMNTEAFF.

The chain has TRBV6-1 and TRBJ2-7, with 7 bases identical to TRBD2. V gave up 8 bases and J gave up 0 bases; unmatched junction bases: 10. The germline V gene encodes CDR1 MNHNS and CDR2 SASEGT. The CDR3 loop spans 15 amino acids. CDR3 sequence: CASGERGSTSYEQYF. The CDR3 bases are TGTGCCAGCGGAGAGCGGGGTTCGACCTCCTACGAGCAGTACTTC.

This chain connects TRBV7-9 to TRBJ1-2, with 7 bases that match TRBD1. Germline CDR1 SEHNR, CDR2 FQNEAQ (reference sequence). CDR3 size: 13 residues. Trimming took 5 bases from V and 2 from J; bases not matched to a gene: 2. The CDR3 nucleotides read TGTGCCAGCAGCCAGACAGGGAACTATGGCTACACCTTC. Its protein product is CASSQTGNYGYTF.

The chain couples TRBV2 to TRBJ2-1, with 8 bases identical to TRBD2. Germline V gene sequence: CDR1 SNHLY, CDR2 FYNNEI. This CDR3 has 13 residues. J was trimmed by 6 bases and V by 6 bases; bases with no gene match: 4. The CDR3 DNA is TGTGCCAGCAGACGGACTAGCACCAATGAGCAGTTCTTC. It codes for CASRRTSTNEQFF.

The chain combines TRBV19 with TRBJ2-7; 7 bases are a match to TRBD2. In germline, CDR1 is LNHDA, CDR2 SQIVND (reference sequence). Losses at the gene ends were 10 bases for V and 0 bases for J; bases not matched to a gene: 9. This CDR3 has 14 amino acids. CDR3 region: CATRGSGFSYEQYF. The CDR3 nucleotides read TGTGCCACCCGTGGTAGCGGGTTCTCCTACGAGCAGTACTTC. Supplemented by reference TRBV19 and TRBJ2-7, the full variable domain reads DGGITQSPKYLFRKEGQNVTLSCEQNLNHDAMYWYRQDPGQGLRLIYYSQIVNDFQKGDIAEGYSVSREKKESFPLTVTSAQKNPTAFYLCATRGSGFSYEQYFGPGTRLTVT.

V usage is TRBV5-6 and J usage is TRBJ2-1; 9 bases align to TRBD2. J lost 4 bases, V lost 1 base, and 9 bases had no gene match. CDR3 length: 17 residues. The germline V gene encodes CDR1 SGHDT and CDR2 YYEEEE. CDR3 residues: CASSLYWPSGVYNEQFF. The DNA of the CDR3 is TGTGCCAGCAGCTTGTATTGGCCTAGCGGGGTATACAATGAGCAGTTCTTC.

CDR3 protein: CASSLRDSRSYEQYF. The CDR3 DNA reads as TGTGCCAGCAGCTTACGGGACAGTCGGTCCTACGAGCAGTACTTC. The gene calls are TRBV7-2 and TRBJ2-7; 7 positions match TRBD1. The germline gives CDR1 SGHTA, CDR2 FQGNSA. The CDR3 is 15 residues long. V lost 2 bases, J lost 1 base, and 5 bases stayed unmatched. The variable domain in full, with the rest retrieved from reference TRBV7-2 and TRBJ2-7, is GAGVSQSPSNKVTEKGKDVELRCDPISGHTALYWYRQSLGQGLEFLIYFQGNSAPDKSGLPSDRFSAERTGGSVSTLTIQRTQQEDSAVYLCASSLRDSRSYEQYFGPGTRLTVT.

This sequence joins TRBV18 and TRBJ1-4; D gene uncertain. Germline V gene sequence: CDR1 KGHSH, CDR2 LQKENI. Trimming pared 3 bases from V and 0 bases from J, leaving 8 bases between. The CDR3 runs to 15 residues. The CDR3: CASSPRLATNEKLFF. The DNA of the CDR3 is TGTGCCAGCTCACCTCGTCTTGCAACTAATGAAAAACTGTTTTTT.

The sample holds a few counts of this clone. Other DNA sequences within the sample encode an identical CDR3. The V gene is TRBV7-9, the J gene TRBJ1-1; 7 bases are shared with TRBD1. V gave up 3 bases and J gave up 4 bases; unmatched junction bases: 8. Germline values: CDR1 SEHNR, CDR2 FQNEAQ (reference sequence). The CDR3 spans 15 residues. In DNA form, the CDR3 reads TGTGCCAGCAGCTTCCCAACAGGGGTGGGCACTGAAGCTTTCTTT. Its translation is CASSFPTGVGTEAFF.

The chain links TRBV11-3 to TRBJ1-1; D is ambiguous. Germline-derived CDR1 and CDR2 are SGHNT and YENEEA. V was clipped by 2 bases and J by 3 bases, with 7 bases between them. The CDR3 spans 13 residues. As DNA, the CDR3 is TGTGCCAGCAGCTTACGGAGGGACACTGAAGCTTTCTTT. Protein product: CASSLRRDTEAFF.

CDR3 in DNA: TGTGCCTGGAGTAGCGGGAGAAACTACGAGCAGTACTTC. Translation: CAWSSGRNYEQYF. The genes are TRBV30 and TRBJ2-7; 8 bases align to TRBD2. The V gene's germline CDR1 is GTSNPN and CDR2 SVGIG (reference sequence). The CDR3 is made up of 13 amino acids. J was trimmed by 3 bases and V by 2 bases; bases with no gene match: 3.

The sample holds a few counts of this clone. This chain uses TRBV4-1 with TRBJ1-2; the D gene is possibly TRBD1 (6 bases). The V and J ends lost 3 bases and 3 bases respectively, with 11 bases between them. The CDR3 loop spans 14 amino acids. In germline, CDR1 is MGHRA, CDR2 YSYEKL. Here the CDR3 DNA reads TGCGCCAGCAGCCACGAGGGGGAAGACTATGGCTACACCTTC. This translates into CASSHEGEDYGYTF.

This clone was seen a few times. This rearrangement joins TRBV29-1 to TRBJ2-2; the D is unclear. This CDR3 contains 13 residues. Trimming left V 4 bases short and J 2 bases short, with 8 bases between. Germline V gives CDR1 SQVTM, CDR2 ANQGSEA. CDR3 coding DNA: TGCAGCGTTGTCGTCTACAACACCGGGGAGCTGTTTTTT. Amino acid sequence: CSVVVYNTGELFF.

J is TRBJ1-1 and V is TRBV5-1, with 8 positions matching TRBD1. Germline V gene lookup returns CDR1 SGHRS and CDR2 YFSETQ. Germline trimming cut 0 bases from V and 1 base from J; bases unmatched to any gene: 5. The CDR3 length is 16 residues. The CDR3 bases are TGCGCCAGCAGCTTGGCCAGGGGGCCTCCGAACACTGAAGCTTTCTTT. Translation gives CASSLARGPPNTEAFF.

This clone was seen only a few times. This chain uses TRBV6-5 with TRBJ1-3; unclear D gene. The V gene lost 0 bases and the J gene lost 2 bases, with 8 bases spanning the gap. Germline loops: CDR1 MNHEY, CDR2 SVGAGI. The CDR3 loop spans 15 amino acids. CDR3 bases: TGTGCCAGCAGTTACTCGAGGGCACCTGGAAACACCATATATTTT. Translation: CASSYSRAPGNTIYF.

The J gene is TRBJ2-2, the V gene TRBV7-2, with D tentatively TRBD1 (6 bases). Per germline, CDR1 SGHTA and CDR2 FQGNSA. V was trimmed by 5 bases and J by 2 bases, leaving 15 bases between them. The CDR3 loop spans 16 amino acids. The CDR3 bases are TGTGCCAGCAGCAGTACTCCGGGACAAAACACCGGGGAGCTGTTTTTT. It is translated as CASSSTPGQNTGELFF. Combining the CDR3 with reference TRBV7-2 and TRBJ2-2 gives the whole variable domain GAGVSQSPSNKVTEKGKDVELRCDPISGHTALYWYRQSLGQGLEFLIYFQGNSAPDKSGLPSDRFSAERTGGSVSTLTIQRTQQEDSAVYLCASSSTPGQNTGELFFGEGSRLTVL.

The chain employs TRBV4-1 and TRBJ2-3, with 11 bases matching TRBD2. The germline V gene encodes CDR1 MGHRA and CDR2 YSYEKL. V gave up 2 bases and J gave up 2 bases; unmatched junction bases: 12. The CDR3 contains 19 residues. CDR3 in DNA: TGCGCCAGCAGCCAAATAACAAAAACTAGCGGGAGACCCACAGATACGCAGTATTTT. It translates to CASSQITKTSGRPTDTQYF.

The V gene is TRBV6-1, the J gene TRBJ1-5; 8 bases are shared with TRBD1. Germline lookup yields CDR1 MNHNS and CDR2 SASEGT. This CDR3 is built from 16 residues. V shed 3 bases, J shed 3 bases, and the junction held 7 bases outside the gene matches. The CDR3 nucleotides read TGTGCCAGCAGTGATTCGCGGACAGGGCACAATCAGCCCCAGCATTTT. Translation gives CASSDSRTGHNQPQHF.

The V call is TRBV9, the J call TRBJ2-3; 13 bases line up with TRBD2. The V gene's germline CDR1 is SGDLS and CDR2 YYNGEE. The CDR3 is made up of 18 amino acids. The junction had 13 bases not matched to a gene; V was cut back by 2 bases and J by 7 bases. Written as DNA, the CDR3 is TGTGCCAGCAGCGTCGAACTAGCGGGGGGGCCTCCTACCCATACGCAGTATTTT. Its translation: CASSVELAGGPPTHTQYF.